The rows below give T cell receptor beta chains drawn from one sample of a study of control samples from healthy donors and cancer patients. Only in-frame clones appear in the TCRdb table, and some are missing; sequencing was by immunoSEQ multiplex PCR. The sample has 100,000 to 150,000 clones, about 90% seen once. The sequenced sample consisted of blood. The receptors come from a woman in her fifties or sixties in good health. The CDR3 runs from the conserved cysteine through the conserved F or W. The order of the fields is D gene, J gene, clone size, CDR3 length, V gene, CDR3 protein, CDR3 DNA. A D gene is named only where the DNA matches it firmly. Clone size is shown for a subset of rows, as once, few, many or a class of expanded clone.

>TRBD2|TRBJ2-1|-|16|TRBV19
CASSASGSGGHNEQFF
TGTGCCAGTAGTGCCTCGGGTAGCGGGGGCCACAATGAGCAGTTCTTC
>-|TRBJ2-1|-|12|TRBV19
CASSPEGYEQFF
TGTGCCAGTAGCCCAGAGGGGTATGAGCAGTTCTTC
>TRBD2|TRBJ2-1|-|16|TRBV3-1/TRBV3-2
CASSQETSGFYSEQFF
TGTGCCAGCAGCCAAGAAACTAGCGGGTTCTACAGTGAGCAGTTCTTC
>-|TRBJ2-3|-|13|TRBV3-1/TRBV3-2
CASSRASSNTQYF
TGTGCCAGCAGCCGGGCTAGCTCGAATACGCAGTATTTT
>TRBD1|TRBJ1-6|-|14|TRBV5-1
CASSSGTGASNLHF
TGCGCCAGCAGCTCCGGGACAGGGGCTTCAAACCTCCACTTT
>TRBD1|TRBJ1-4|-|15|TRBV5-1
CASSIGTALNEKLFF
TGCGCCAGCAGCATCGGGACAGCGCTTAATGAAAAACTGTTTTTT
>TRBD1|TRBJ1-1|-|16|TRBV5-1
CASSSTGGPMNTEAFF
TGCGCCAGCAGCAGTACAGGGGGCCCCATGAACACTGAAGCTTTCTTT
>-|TRBJ1-5|-|14|TRBV30
CAWSEGISNQPQHF
TGTGCCTGGAGTGAGGGTATTAGCAATCAGCCCCAGCATTTT
>-|TRBJ2-5|-|13|TRBV5-1
CASGLDPPETQYF
TGCGCCAGCGGGCTGGACCCGCCGGAGACCCAGTACTTC
>-|TRBJ2-2|-|11|TRBV12-3/TRBV12-4
CASRRTGELFF
TGTGCCAGCAGGAGGACCGGGGAGCTGTTTTTT
>-|TRBJ2-7|few|16|TRBV18
CASSPPLHTSSYEQYF
TGTGCCAGCTCACCACCCTTACACACGAGCTCCTACGAGCAGTACTTC
>-|TRBJ1-6|-|12|TRBV28
CASSLSGSPLHF
TGTGCCAGCAGTTTATCGGGCTCACCCCTCCACTTT
>TRBD1|TRBJ1-2|few|15|TRBV7-9
CASSLAGQAFGSYTF
TGTGCCAGCAGCTTAGCGGGACAGGCTTTTGGGAGCTACACCTTC
>-|TRBJ2-5|-|12|TRBV6-5
CASSDRGETQYF
TGTGCCAGCAGCGACCGGGGCGAGACCCAGTACTTC
>-|TRBJ1-4|-|13|TRBV14
CASSRTVREKLFF
TGTGCCAGCAGCCGGACAGTGCGTGAAAAACTGTTTTTT
>-|TRBJ2-2|-|16|TRBV19
CASSIVRTAHTGELFF
TGTGCCAGTAGTATAGTCAGGACGGCGCACACCGGGGAGCTGTTTTTT
>-|TRBJ1-2|-|14|TRBV7-8
CASSSRTGNYGYTF
TGTGCCAGCAGCTCTAGGACGGGGAACTATGGCTACACCTTC
>-|TRBJ2-2|-|15|TRBV5-4
CASSWARRDAGELFF
TGTGCCAGCAGTTGGGCGCGGCGGGACGCCGGGGAGCTGTTTTTT
>TRBD1|TRBJ1-3|-|16|TRBV7-9
CASSLEGQAGGNTIYF
TGTGCCAGCAGCTTAGAGGGACAGGCCGGTGGAAACACCATATATTTT
>-|TRBJ2-1|-|12|TRBV10-1
CASSESSREQFF
TGCGCCAGCAGTGAGTCGAGTAGGGAGCAGTTCTTC
>TRBD1|TRBJ2-3|-|15|TRBV15
CATSSYRGRTDTQYF
TGTGCCACCAGCTCCTACAGGGGCCGCACAGATACGCAGTATTTT
>-|TRBJ1-4|-|15|TRBV27
CASSLRGGGNEKLFF
TGTGCCAGCAGTTTAAGGGGCGGAGGTAATGAAAAACTGTTTTTT
>TRBD2|TRBJ2-3|-|14|TRBV24-1
CATSDFGTSNTQYF
TGTGCCACCAGTGATTTTGGGACTAGCAATACGCAGTATTTT